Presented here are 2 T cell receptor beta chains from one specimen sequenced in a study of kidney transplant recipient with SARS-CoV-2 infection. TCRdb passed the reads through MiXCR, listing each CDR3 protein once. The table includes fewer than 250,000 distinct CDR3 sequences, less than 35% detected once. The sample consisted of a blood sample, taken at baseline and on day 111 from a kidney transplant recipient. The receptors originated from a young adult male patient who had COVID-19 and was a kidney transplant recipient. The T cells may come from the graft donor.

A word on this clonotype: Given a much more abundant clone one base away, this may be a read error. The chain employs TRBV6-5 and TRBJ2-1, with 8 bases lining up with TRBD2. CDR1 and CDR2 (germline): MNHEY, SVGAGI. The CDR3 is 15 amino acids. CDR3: CAGSYSGGGNNEQFF. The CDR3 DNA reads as TGTGCCGGCAGTTATTCGGGAGGGGGTAACAATGAGCAGTTCTTC.

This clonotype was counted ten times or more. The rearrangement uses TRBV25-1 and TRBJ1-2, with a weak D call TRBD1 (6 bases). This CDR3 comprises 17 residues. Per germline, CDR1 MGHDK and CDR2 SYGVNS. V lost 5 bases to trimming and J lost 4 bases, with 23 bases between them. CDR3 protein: CASSRWTELGKTYGYTF. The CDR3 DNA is TGTGCCAGCAGTAGATGGACAGAACTGGGAAAGACCTATGGCTACACCTTC.